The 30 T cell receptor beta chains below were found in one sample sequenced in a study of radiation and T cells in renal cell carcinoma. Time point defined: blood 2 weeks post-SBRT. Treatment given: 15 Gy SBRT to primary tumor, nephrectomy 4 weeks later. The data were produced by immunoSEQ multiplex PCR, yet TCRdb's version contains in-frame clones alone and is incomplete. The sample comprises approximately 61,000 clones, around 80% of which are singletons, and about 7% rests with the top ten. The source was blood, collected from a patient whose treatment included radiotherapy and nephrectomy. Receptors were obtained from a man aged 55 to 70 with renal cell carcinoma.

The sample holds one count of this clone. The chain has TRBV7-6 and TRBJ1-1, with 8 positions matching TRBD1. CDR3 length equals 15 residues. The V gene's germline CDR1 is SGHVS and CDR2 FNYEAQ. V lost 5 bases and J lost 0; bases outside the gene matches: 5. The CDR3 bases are TGTGCCAGCAGCCACGGGACAGGTGTGAACACTGAAGCTTTCTTT. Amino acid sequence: CASSHGTGVNTEAFF. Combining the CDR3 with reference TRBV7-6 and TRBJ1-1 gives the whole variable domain GAGVSQSPRYKVTKRGQDVALRCDPISGHVSLYWYRQALGQGPEFLTYFNYEAQQDKSGLPNDRFSAERPEGSISTLTIQRTEQRDSAMYRCASSHGTGVNTEAFFGQGTRLTVV.

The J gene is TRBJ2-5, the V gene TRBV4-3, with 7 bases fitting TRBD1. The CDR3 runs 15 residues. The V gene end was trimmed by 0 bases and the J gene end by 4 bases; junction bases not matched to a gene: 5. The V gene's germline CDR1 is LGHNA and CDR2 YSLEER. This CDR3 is CASSQDFRDRETQYF. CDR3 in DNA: TGCGCCAGCAGCCAAGATTTCCGGGACAGAGAGACCCAGTACTTC.

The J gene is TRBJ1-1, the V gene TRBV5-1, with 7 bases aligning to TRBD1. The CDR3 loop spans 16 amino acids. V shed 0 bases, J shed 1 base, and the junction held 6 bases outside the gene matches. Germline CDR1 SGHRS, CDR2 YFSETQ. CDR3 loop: CASSLAPTGENTEAFF. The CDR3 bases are TGCGCCAGCAGCTTGGCGCCTACAGGGGAGAACACTGAAGCTTTCTTT.

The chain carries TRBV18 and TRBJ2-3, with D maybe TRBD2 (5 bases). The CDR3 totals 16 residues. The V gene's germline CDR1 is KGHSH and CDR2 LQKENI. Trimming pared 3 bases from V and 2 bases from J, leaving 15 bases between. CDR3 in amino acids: CASSPGGGGHTDTQYF. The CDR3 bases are TGTGCCAGCTCACCCGGAGGAGGAGGCCACACAGATACGCAGTATTTT.

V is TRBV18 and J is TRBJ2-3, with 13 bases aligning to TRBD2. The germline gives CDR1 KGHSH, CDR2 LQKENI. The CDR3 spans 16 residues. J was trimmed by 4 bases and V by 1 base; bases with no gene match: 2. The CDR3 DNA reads TGTGCCAGCTCACCACGGACTAGCGGGAGCTCAGATACGCAGTATTTT. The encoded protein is CASSPRTSGSSDTQYF.

The CDR3 DNA follows: TGCGCCAGCAGCCTAGACAGGGCCAACACTGAAGCTTTCTTT. Translated: CASSLDRANTEAFF. The rearrangement joins TRBV5-1 to TRBJ1-1; 7 bases match TRBD1. The trim removed 4 bases at V and 2 bases at J, leaving 5 bases unmatched. Looked up from germline, CDR1 is SGHRS and CDR2 is YFSETQ. The CDR3 loop spans 14 amino acids.

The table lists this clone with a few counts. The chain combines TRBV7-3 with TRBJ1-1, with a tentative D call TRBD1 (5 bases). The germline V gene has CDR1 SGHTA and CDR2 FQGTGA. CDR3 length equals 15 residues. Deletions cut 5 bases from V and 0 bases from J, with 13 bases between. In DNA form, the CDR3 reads TGTGCCAGCAGCCCCTCAGGGACCATGAACACTGAAGCTTTCTTT. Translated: CASSPSGTMNTEAFF.

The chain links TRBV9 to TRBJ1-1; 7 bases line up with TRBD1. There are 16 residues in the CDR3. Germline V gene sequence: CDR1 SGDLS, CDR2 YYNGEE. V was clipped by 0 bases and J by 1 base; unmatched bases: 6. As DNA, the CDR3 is TGTGCCAGCAGCGTAGGGGACAGTGGAGCGAACACTGAAGCTTTCTTT. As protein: CASSVGDSGANTEAFF.

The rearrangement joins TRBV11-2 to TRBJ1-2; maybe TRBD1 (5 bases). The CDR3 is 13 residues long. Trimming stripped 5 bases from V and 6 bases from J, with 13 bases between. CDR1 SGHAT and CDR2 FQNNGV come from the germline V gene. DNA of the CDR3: TGTGCCAGCAGCCCCACACGGGGGGATGGCTACACCTTC. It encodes CASSPTRGDGYTF.

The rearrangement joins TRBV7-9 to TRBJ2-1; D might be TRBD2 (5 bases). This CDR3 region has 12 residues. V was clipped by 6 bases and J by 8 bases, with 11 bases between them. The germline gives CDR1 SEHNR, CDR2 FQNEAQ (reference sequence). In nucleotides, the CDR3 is TGTGCCAGCAGAAAACTAGTAGATGAGCAGTTCTTC. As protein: CASRKLVDEQFF.

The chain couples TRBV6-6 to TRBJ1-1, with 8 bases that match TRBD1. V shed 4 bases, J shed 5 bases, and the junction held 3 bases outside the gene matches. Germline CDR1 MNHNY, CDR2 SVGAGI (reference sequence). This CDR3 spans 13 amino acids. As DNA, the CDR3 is TGTGCCAGCAGTTTGGACAGGGTTACTGAAGCTTTCTTT. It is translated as CASSLDRVTEAFF.

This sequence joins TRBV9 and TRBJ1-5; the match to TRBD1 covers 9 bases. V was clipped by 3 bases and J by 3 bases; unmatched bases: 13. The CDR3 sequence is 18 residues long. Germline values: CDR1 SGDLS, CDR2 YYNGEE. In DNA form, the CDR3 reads TGTGCCAGCAGCGAAGGCACGGGGGACAGGGATCCCAATCAGCCCCAGCATTTT. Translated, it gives CASSEGTGDRDPNQPQHF.

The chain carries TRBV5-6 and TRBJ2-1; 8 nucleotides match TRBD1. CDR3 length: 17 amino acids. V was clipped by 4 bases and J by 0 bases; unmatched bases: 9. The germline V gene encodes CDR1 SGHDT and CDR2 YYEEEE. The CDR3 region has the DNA TGTGCCAGCAGCCCACGGACAGGGCCAAGCTCCTACAATGAGCAGTTCTTC. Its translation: CASSPRTGPSSYNEQFF.

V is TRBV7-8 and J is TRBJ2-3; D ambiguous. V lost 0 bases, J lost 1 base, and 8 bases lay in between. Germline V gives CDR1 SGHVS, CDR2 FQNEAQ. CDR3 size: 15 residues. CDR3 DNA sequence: TGTGCCAGCAGCTTAGCGAGCAGACGCACAGATACGCAGTATTTT. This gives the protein CASSLASRRTDTQYF. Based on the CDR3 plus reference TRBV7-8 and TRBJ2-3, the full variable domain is GAGVSQSPRYKVAKRGQDVALRCDPISGHVSLFWYQQALGQGPEFLTYFQNEAQLDKSGLPSDRFFAERPEGSVSTLKIQRTQQEDSAVYLCASSLASRRTDTQYFGPGTRLTVL.

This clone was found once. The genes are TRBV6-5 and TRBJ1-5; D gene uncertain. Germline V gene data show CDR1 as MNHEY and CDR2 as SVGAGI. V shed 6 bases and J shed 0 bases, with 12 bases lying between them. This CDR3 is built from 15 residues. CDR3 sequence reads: CASSPRPYSNQPQHF. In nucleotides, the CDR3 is TGTGCCAGCAGCCCCAGACCTTATAGCAATCAGCCCCAGCATTTT.

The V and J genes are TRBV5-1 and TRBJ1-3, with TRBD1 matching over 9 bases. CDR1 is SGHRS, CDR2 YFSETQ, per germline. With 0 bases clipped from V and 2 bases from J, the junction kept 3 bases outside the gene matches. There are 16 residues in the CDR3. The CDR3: CASSLGDRGTGNTIYF. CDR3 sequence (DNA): TGCGCCAGCAGCTTGGGTGACAGGGGGACTGGAAACACCATATATTTT.

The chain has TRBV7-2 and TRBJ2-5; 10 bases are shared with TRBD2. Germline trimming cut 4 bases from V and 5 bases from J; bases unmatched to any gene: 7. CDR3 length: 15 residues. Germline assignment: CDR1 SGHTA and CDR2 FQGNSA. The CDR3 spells CASSSLAGGRETQYF. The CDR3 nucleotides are TGTGCCAGCAGCTCTTTAGCGGGGGGACGGGAGACCCAGTACTTC.

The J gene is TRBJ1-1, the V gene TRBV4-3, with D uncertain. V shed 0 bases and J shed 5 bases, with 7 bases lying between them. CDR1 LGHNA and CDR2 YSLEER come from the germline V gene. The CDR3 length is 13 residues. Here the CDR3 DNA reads TGCGCCAGCAGCCAAGAGGGGAAGACTGAAGCTTTCTTT. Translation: CASSQEGKTEAFF.

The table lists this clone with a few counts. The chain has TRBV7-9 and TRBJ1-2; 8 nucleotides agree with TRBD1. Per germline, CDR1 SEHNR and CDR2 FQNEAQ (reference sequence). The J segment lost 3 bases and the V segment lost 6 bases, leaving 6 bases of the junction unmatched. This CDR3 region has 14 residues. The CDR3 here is CASSSAGQDYGYTF. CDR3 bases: TGTGCCAGCAGTTCGGCGGGACAGGACTATGGCTACACCTTC.

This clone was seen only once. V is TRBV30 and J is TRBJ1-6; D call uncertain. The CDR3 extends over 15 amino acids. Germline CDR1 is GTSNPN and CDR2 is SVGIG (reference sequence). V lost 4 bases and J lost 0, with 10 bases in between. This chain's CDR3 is CAWTPRGSYNSPLHF. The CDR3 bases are TGTGCCTGGACCCCCCGGGGCTCCTATAATTCACCCCTCCACTTT.

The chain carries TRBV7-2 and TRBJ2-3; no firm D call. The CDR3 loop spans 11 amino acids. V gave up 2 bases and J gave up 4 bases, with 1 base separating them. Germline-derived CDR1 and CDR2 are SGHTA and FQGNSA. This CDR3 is CASSLPDTQYF. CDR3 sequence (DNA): TGTGCCAGCAGCTTACCAGATACGCAGTATTTT.

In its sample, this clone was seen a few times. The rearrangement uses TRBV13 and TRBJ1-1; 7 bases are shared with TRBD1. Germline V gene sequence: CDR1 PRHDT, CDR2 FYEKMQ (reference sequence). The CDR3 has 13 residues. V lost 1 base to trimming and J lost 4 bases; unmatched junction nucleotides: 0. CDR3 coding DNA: TGTGCCAGCAGCTTAGCAGGGGGCACTGAAGCTTTCTTT. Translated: CASSLAGGTEAFF. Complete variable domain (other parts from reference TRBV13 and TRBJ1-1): AAGVIQSPRHLIKEKRETATLKCYPIPRHDTVYWYQQGPGQDPQFLISFYEKMQSDKGSIPDRFSAQQFSDYHSELNMSSLELGDSALYFCASSLAGGTEAFFGQGTRLTVV.

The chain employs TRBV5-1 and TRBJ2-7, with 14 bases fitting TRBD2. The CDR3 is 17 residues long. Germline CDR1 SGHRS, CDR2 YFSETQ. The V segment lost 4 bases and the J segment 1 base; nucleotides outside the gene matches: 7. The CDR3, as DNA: TGCGCCAGCAGCGTGACTAGCGGGAGGGCCCAATCCTACGAGCAGTACGTC. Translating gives CASSVTSGRAQSYEQYV.

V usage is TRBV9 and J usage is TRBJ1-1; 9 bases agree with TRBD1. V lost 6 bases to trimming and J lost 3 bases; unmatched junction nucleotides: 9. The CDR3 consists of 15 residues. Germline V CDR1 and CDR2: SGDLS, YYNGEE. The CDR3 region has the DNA TGTGCCAGCAACCTACAGGGGGCGTCGGACACTGAAGCTTTCTTT. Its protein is CASNLQGASDTEAFF.

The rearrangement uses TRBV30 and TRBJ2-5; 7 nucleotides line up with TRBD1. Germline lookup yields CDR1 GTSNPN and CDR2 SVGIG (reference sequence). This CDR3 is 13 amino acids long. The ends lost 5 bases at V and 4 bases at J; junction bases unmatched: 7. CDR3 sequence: CAWSQGPAETQYF. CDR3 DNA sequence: TGTGCCTGGTCACAGGGGCCGGCAGAGACCCAGTACTTC.

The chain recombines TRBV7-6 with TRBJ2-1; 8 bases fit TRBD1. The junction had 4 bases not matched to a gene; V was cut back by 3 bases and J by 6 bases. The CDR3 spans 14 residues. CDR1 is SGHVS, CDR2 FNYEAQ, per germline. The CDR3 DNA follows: TGTGCCAGCAGCTTGCGACAGGGGTCCAATGAGCAGTTCTTC. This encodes CASSLRQGSNEQFF.

Here the CDR3 DNA reads TGTGCCAGCAGTTATCCAGGGGAGCGCGGTGGCTACACCTTC. Amino acids: CASSYPGERGGYTF. The rearrangement links TRBV6-6 to TRBJ1-2, with TRBD1 as a possible D gene (6 bases). V lost 3 bases and J lost 7, with 15 bases in between. CDR1 is MNHNY and CDR2 is SVGAGI in the germline V gene (reference sequence). There are 14 residues in the CDR3.

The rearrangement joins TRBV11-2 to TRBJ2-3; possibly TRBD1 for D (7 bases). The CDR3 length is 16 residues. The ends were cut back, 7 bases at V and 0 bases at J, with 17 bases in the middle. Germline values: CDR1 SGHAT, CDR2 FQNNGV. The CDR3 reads CASTPQGGSSTDTQYF. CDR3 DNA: TGTGCCAGCACCCCCCAGGGGGGATCGAGCACAGATACGCAGTATTTT.

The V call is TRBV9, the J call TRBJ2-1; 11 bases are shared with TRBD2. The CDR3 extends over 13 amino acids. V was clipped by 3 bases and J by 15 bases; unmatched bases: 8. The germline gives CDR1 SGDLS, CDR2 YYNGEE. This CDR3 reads CASSGEVAGGPFF. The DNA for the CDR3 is TGTGCCAGCAGCGGAGAGGTAGCGGGGGGGCCGTTCTTC.

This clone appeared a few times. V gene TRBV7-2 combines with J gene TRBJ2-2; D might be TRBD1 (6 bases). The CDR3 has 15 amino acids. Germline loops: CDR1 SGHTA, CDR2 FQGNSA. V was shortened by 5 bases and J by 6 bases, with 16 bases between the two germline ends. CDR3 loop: CASSEAQGDAGELFF. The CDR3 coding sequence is TGTGCCAGCAGCGAAGCACAGGGCGATGCCGGGGAGCTGTTTTTT.